What follows is one T cell receptor (beta chain) and its context. The table came from immunoSEQ multiplex PCR; TCRdb's copy has only in-frame clones and leaves some out. Among around 85,000 clones listed, roughly nine tenths were seen once. These data belong to a study of control samples from healthy donors and cancer patients. Germline-derived CDR1 and CDR2 are LGHNA and YNFKEQ. V dropped 4 bases and J dropped 4; count of bases not matched to a gene: 8. The CDR3 runs 15 residues. The material sequenced was blood. This TCR was sampled from a woman in her fifties or sixties in good health. The chain uses TRBV4-2 and TRBJ2-5; 8 nucleotides line up with TRBD2. The CDR3 loop is CASSPFAGGRETQYF. DNA for the CDR3: TGTGCCAGCAGCCCATTCGCGGGAGGTAGAGAGACCCAGTACTTC.